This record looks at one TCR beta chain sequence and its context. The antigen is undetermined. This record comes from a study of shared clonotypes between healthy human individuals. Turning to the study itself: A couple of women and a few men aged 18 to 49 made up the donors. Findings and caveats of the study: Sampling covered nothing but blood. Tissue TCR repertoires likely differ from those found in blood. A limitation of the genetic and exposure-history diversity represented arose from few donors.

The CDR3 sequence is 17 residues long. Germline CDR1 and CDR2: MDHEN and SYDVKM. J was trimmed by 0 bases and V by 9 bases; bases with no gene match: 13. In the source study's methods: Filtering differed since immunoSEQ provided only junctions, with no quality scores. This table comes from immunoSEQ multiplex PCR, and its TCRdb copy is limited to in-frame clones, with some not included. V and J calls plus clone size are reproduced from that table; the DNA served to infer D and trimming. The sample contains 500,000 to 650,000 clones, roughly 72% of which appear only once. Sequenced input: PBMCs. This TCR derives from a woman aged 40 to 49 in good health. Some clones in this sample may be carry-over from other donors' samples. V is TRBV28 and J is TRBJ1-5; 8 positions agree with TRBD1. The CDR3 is CASRNRDRSYSNQPQHF. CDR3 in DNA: TGTGCCAGTCGCAACCGGGACAGGAGTTATAGCAATCAGCCCCAGCATTTT.